This TCR beta chain was documented in a study of control samples from healthy donors and cancer patients. Details on this clone: The junction does not match germline at one end; this may be a read error.

Here immunoSEQ multiplex PCR was the method, and the copy in TCRdb shows in-frame clones only, minus some. The repertoire holds around 75,000 clones, with 85% to 95% as singletons. Germline CDR1 SGHRS, CDR2 YFSETQ. The CDR3 extends over 15 amino acids. The V call is TRBV5-1, the J call TRBJ1-1; D perhaps matches TRBD1 (6 bases). The specimen sequenced was blood. The receptor's source is a woman aged 55-69 years in good health. The DNA of the CDR3 is TGCGCCAGCACCTTGGAGGGGGGAGGGAACACTGAAGCTTTCTTT. It codes for CASTLEGGGNTEAFF.